This TCR beta chain was captured by sequencing in a study of cytomegalovirus exposure and HLA in healthy donors. Germline assignment: CDR1 ENHRY and CDR2 SYGVKD. Trimming cost V 6 bases and J 2 bases; bases outside gene matches: 7. CDR3 length: 14 amino acids. Primers included in the PCR were 60 Vbeta and 13 Jbeta primers. Produced via immunoSEQ multiplex PCR; TCRdb's table is partial and in-frame only. The data hold around 100,000 clones, with around three quarters observed a single time. The V gene is TRBV10-3, the J gene TRBJ2-7, with 7 bases matching TRBD1. The source material was PBMCs. The source of this sequence is a female donor in good health and CMV-seropositive. This CDR3 is CAISLRQGPYEQYF. CDR3 in DNA: TGTGCCATCAGCCTACGACAGGGTCCCTACGAGCAGTACTTC.